The source of this T cell receptor (beta chain) is a study of human versus mouse CDR3 diversity and MHC coevolution. Looking at the study overall: The immunoSEQ assay reportedly detects one in 200,000 T cells. The study, taken as a whole, reports: The lowest clonal inequality scores came from two of three human donors. In humans, T-cell selection involved roughly six MHC II alleles. iCHAO1 estimated the human TCR beta repertoire at 1.5 million to 2 million clonotypes.

For this clone: Its antigen is not identified.

This table comes from immunoSEQ multiplex PCR, and its TCRdb copy is limited to in-frame clones, with some not included. The top ten clones hold roughly 0.16% of a sample with roughly 80,000 clones, 92% of them seen once. The CDR3 loop spans 16 amino acids. The V gene's germline CDR1 is SGHAT and CDR2 FQNNGV. Trimming at V came to 5 bases and at J to 3 bases, leaving 11 bases not matched to a gene. This chain links TRBV11-2 with TRBJ2-7; TRBD1 matches 9 bases. The sequence was collected from a person aged 30 to 70 in good health. Sequences were obtained from naive CD4+ T cells from blood. Subset: CD45RO-negative CD62L-positive naive CD4 T cells. CDR3 DNA: TGTGCCAGCAGCCCCATGGGTTGGGACAGGGACTACGAGCAGTACTTC. Residues: CASSPMGWDRDYEQYF.